These 32 T cell receptor beta chains were all obtained from the same sample, sequenced in a study of cytomegalovirus exposure and HLA in healthy donors. The primer mix had 60 Vbeta and 13 Jbeta primers. Only in-frame clones appear in the TCRdb table, and some are missing; sequencing was by immunoSEQ multiplex PCR. In the table there are over 110,000 clones, about 80% of which are singletons. The sequenced sample consisted of PBMCs. These receptors were obtained from a woman aged 18-29 years in good health and CMV-seropositive.

The chain combines TRBV7-9 with TRBJ1-4, with TRBD1 identical over 10 bases. CDR1 is SEHNR and CDR2 is FQNEAQ in the germline V gene (reference sequence). The CDR3 runs 17 residues. With V trimmed by 5 bases and J by 6 bases, 12 bases remained unmatched. CDR3 nucleotides: TGTGCCAGCAGCGGCACGAGAGACAGGGGGCCTGATGAAAAACTGTTTTTT. This codes for CASSGTRDRGPDEKLFF. Supplemented by reference TRBV7-9 and TRBJ1-4, the full variable domain reads DTGVSQNPRHKITKRGQNVTFRCDPISEHNRLYWYRQTLGQGPEFLTYFQNEAQLEKSRLLSDRFSAERPKGSFSTLEIQRTEQGDSAMYLCASSGTRDRGPDEKLFFGSGTQLSVL.

A single count supports this clone. The V gene is TRBV6-6, the J gene TRBJ2-7; the match to TRBD2 covers 9 bases. The CDR3 loop spans 15 amino acids. The germline CDR1 and CDR2 sequences are MNHNY and SVGAGI (reference sequence). J lost 2 bases, V lost 4 bases, and 6 bases had no gene match. For the CDR3, the DNA is TGTGCCAGCAGTTTTGGGCTAGCGGGGCCCTACGAGCAGTACTTC. Its protein product is CASSFGLAGPYEQYF.

The chain carries TRBV6-1 and TRBJ2-1; 11 bases are shared with TRBD2. The CDR3 runs to 15 residues. The V gene end was trimmed by 4 bases and the J gene end by 7 bases; junction bases not matched to a gene: 6. Germline V CDR1 and CDR2: MNHNS, SASEGT. CDR3 in DNA: TGTGCCAGCAGTGTAGCGGGGGGGAATTGGAATGAGCAGTTCTTC. Translating gives CASSVAGGNWNEQFF.

The chain joins TRBV7-9 to TRBJ2-3; possibly TRBD1 for D (6 bases). Per germline, CDR1 SEHNR and CDR2 FQNEAQ (reference sequence). CDR3 size: 15 residues. Between the trimmed V and J ends, which lost 1 base and 0 bases, there was a span of 8 bases. CDR3 in DNA: TGTGCCAGCAGCTTAGGAGGACAGAGCACAGATACGCAGTATTTT. Protein product: CASSLGGQSTDTQYF.

V and J are TRBV28 and TRBJ1-1, with D uncertain. This CDR3 region has 15 residues. CDR1 and CDR2 (germline): MDHEN, SYDVKM. V lost 5 bases to trimming and J lost 5 bases, with 18 bases between them. The CDR3 sequence is CASSPRRDGGTEAFF. CDR3 sequence (DNA): TGTGCCAGCAGTCCCCGTCGGGATGGAGGTACTGAAGCTTTCTTT.

The V call is TRBV29-1, the J call TRBJ1-4; tentative D call: TRBD1 (5 bases). Germline V gives CDR1 SQVTM, CDR2 ANQGSEA. V was cut by 4 bases and J by 8 bases, with 14 bases left in between. This CDR3 has 13 amino acids. DNA for the CDR3: TGCAGCGTTGGTCACACCCCAGGGGAAAAACTGTTTTTT. Encoded protein: CSVGHTPGEKLFF.

The chain uses TRBV2 and TRBJ2-2, with TRBD1 as a possible D gene (5 bases). The CDR3 extends over 13 amino acids. V was pared by 6 bases and J by 6 bases, with 11 bases between. Germline V CDR1 and CDR2: SNHLY, FYNNEI. Here the CDR3 reads CASRLTGAGELFF. CDR3 nucleotide sequence: TGTGCCAGCAGGTTAACAGGCGCCGGGGAGCTGTTTTTT.

This chain joins TRBV2 and TRBJ1-2; TRBD1 might be the D (6 bases). Germline V gives CDR1 SNHLY, CDR2 FYNNEI. The CDR3 extends over 18 amino acids. The V gene lost 2 bases and the J gene lost 2 bases, with 21 bases spanning the gap. The CDR3 DNA sequence: TGTGCCAGCAGTGAAACCTCGGGGCAGGGGTTGGGCAACTATGGCTACACCTTC. This sequence encodes CASSETSGQGLGNYGYTF. Full variable domain (outside the CDR3, taken from reference TRBV2 and TRBJ1-2): EPEVTQTPSHQVTQMGQEVILRCVPISNHLYFYWYRQILGQKVEFLVSFYNNEISEKSEIFDDQFSVERPDGSNFTLKIRSTKLEDSAMYFCASSETSGQGLGNYGYTFGSGTRLTVV.

This sequence joins TRBV5-4 and TRBJ2-5, with TRBD2 as a possible D gene (6 bases). CDR1 and CDR2 from the germline V gene are SGHNT and YYREEE (reference sequence). Deletions cut 0 bases from V and 3 bases from J, with 9 bases between. The CDR3 contains 14 residues. The CDR3 spells CASSLGSGEETQYF. As DNA, the CDR3 is TGTGCCAGCAGCTTGGGTAGCGGAGAAGAGACCCAGTACTTC.

The chain uses TRBV19 and TRBJ1-4; 7 nucleotides agree with TRBD1. Germline loops: CDR1 LNHDA, CDR2 SQIVND (reference sequence). Germline trimming cut 9 bases from V and 8 bases from J; bases unmatched to any gene: 15. The CDR3 loop spans 15 amino acids. CDR3 in DNA: TGTGCCAGCCGAATACCCGGACAGGTTAAAGAAAAACTGTTTTTT. Translation gives CASRIPGQVKEKLFF.

This clone was picked up a small number of times. The J gene is TRBJ2-5, the V gene TRBV10-1; TRBD2 agrees at 9 bases. Germline V CDR1 and CDR2: WNHNN, SYGVQD (reference sequence). V dropped 1 base and J dropped 2; count of bases not matched to a gene: 5. The CDR3 extends over 16 amino acids. The CDR3 is CASSEWASGAQETQYF. The CDR3 DNA follows: TGCGCCAGCAGTGAGTGGGCTAGCGGGGCTCAAGAGACCCAGTACTTC.

The chain combines TRBV7-6 with TRBJ1-3, with TRBD1 as a possible D gene (5 bases). Deletions cut 1 base from V and 4 bases from J, with 20 bases between. CDR3 length: 18 residues. CDR1 and CDR2 from the germline V gene are SGHVS and FNYEAQ. The DNA of the CDR3 is TGTGCCAGCAGCTTAGGTCAGGGCAGAACCACGTCGGGAAACACCATATATTTT. This sequence encodes CASSLGQGRTTSGNTIYF.

The gene calls are TRBV6-5 and TRBJ2-7; TRBD1 is a possible D gene (6 bases). The CDR3 contains 13 residues. V was trimmed by 2 bases and J by 3 bases, leaving 8 bases between them. Looked up from germline, CDR1 is MNHEY and CDR2 is SVGAGI. In DNA, the CDR3 is TGTGCCAGCAGTTACGCACAGGGCTACGAGCAGTACTTC. Its protein product is CASSYAQGYEQYF.

The chain combines TRBV29-1 with TRBJ1-1, with 8 bases fitting TRBD1. The V segment lost 3 bases and the J segment 1 base; nucleotides outside the gene matches: 1. Germline-derived CDR1 and CDR2 are SQVTM and ANQGSEA. CDR3 length equals 13 residues. CDR3 residues: CSVEQGANTEAFF. The CDR3 nucleotides are TGCAGCGTTGAGCAGGGGGCGAACACTGAAGCTTTCTTT.

This chain connects TRBV11-2 to TRBJ2-1; a possible D gene is TRBD2 (5 bases). The CDR3 covers 16 residues. Germline CDR1 and CDR2: SGHAT and FQNNGV. The V end was cut by 1 base, the J end by 6 bases, with 16 bases between. The CDR3 sequence is CASSLAGINRGNEQFF. The DNA of the CDR3 is TGTGCCAGCAGCTTAGCGGGTATCAATCGGGGCAATGAGCAGTTCTTC. Using reference TRBV11-2 and TRBJ2-1 for the parts outside the CDR3, the full variable domain is EAGVAQSPRYKIIEKRQSVAFWCNPISGHATLYWYQQILGQGPKLLIQFQNNGVVDDSQLPKDRFSAERLKGVDSTLKIQPAKLEDSAVYLCASSLAGINRGNEQFFGPGTRLTVL.

The V call is TRBV6-6, the J call TRBJ1-5; D might be TRBD1 (5 bases). With 2 bases removed from V and 3 bases from J, the gap between germline ends came to 8 bases. Germline lookup yields CDR1 MNHNY and CDR2 SVGAGI (reference sequence). CDR3 length equals 14 residues. Here the CDR3 reads CASSYGDFNQPQHF. CDR3 coding DNA: TGTGCCAGCAGTTACGGGGACTTCAATCAGCCCCAGCATTTT.

CDR3 coding DNA: TGTGCCAGCAGTTTGGGGGACAGGGGTTTTTACACTCATCAGCCCCAGCATTTT. Residues: CASSLGDRGFYTHQPQHF. The chain combines TRBV28 with TRBJ1-5; TRBD1 matches at 10 bases. Trimming cost V 3 bases and J 5 bases; bases outside gene matches: 13. The CDR3 runs 18 residues. CDR1 is MDHEN, CDR2 SYDVKM, per germline.

The V gene is TRBV27, the J gene TRBJ1-4; D ambiguous. The ends were cut back, 5 bases at V and 0 bases at J, with 10 bases in the middle. The CDR3 is 15 residues long. Germline V lookup: CDR1 MNHEY, CDR2 SMNVEV (reference sequence). CDR3 nucleotides: TGTGCCAGCAGTCGAGATTTTGCAACTAATGAAAAACTGTTTTTT. Translating it yields CASSRDFATNEKLFF.

V and J are TRBV6-1 and TRBJ1-5; D unresolved. The V gene lost 3 bases and the J gene lost 5 bases, with 8 bases spanning the gap. Germline assignment: CDR1 MNHNS and CDR2 SASEGT. The CDR3 length is 13 residues. The CDR3 region has the DNA TGTGCCAGCAGTGACAGGATGTATCAGCCCCAGCATTTT. Its protein is CASSDRMYQPQHF.

V usage is TRBV5-5 and J usage is TRBJ1-4, with D possibly TRBD1 on 5 matching bases. Per germline, CDR1 SGHKS and CDR2 YYEKEE (reference sequence). The V end was cut by 6 bases, the J end by 5 bases, with 17 bases between. This CDR3 spans 15 amino acids. Written as DNA, the CDR3 is TGTGCCAGCAATCCAACATGGGGGGGGAATGAAAAACTGTTTTTT. Translating gives CASNPTWGGNEKLFF. The entire variable domain, with the rest obtained from reference TRBV5-5 and TRBJ1-4, is as follows: DAGVTQSPTHLIKTRGQQVTLRCSPISGHKSVSWYQQVLGQGPQFIFQYYEKEERGRGNFPDRFSARQFPNYSSELNVNALLLGDSALYLCASNPTWGGNEKLFFGSGTQLSVL.

This rearrangement joins TRBV6-5 to TRBJ2-7; 13 bases match TRBD2. CDR1 is MNHEY, CDR2 SVGAGI, per germline. This CDR3 is 14 amino acids long. The V segment lost 6 bases and the J segment 7 bases; nucleotides outside the gene matches: 6. In nucleotides, the CDR3 is TGTGCCAGCAGAAGGACTAGCGGGGGAGTAGAGCAGTACTTC. The encoded protein is CASRRTSGGVEQYF.

V usage is TRBV2 and J usage is TRBJ1-4, with TRBD1 matching over 11 bases. The CDR3 is made up of 15 amino acids. Germline CDR1 SNHLY, CDR2 FYNNEI. After removal of 5 bases from V and 7 bases from J, the junction contained 6 bases not matched to a gene. CDR3 residues: CASSPDRGLFEKLFF. CDR3 nucleotides: TGTGCCAGCAGTCCGGACAGGGGGCTTTTTGAAAAACTGTTTTTT. Looking up the rest from reference TRBV2 and TRBJ1-4 gives the full variable domain: EPEVTQTPSHQVTQMGQEVILRCVPISNHLYFYWYRQILGQKVEFLVSFYNNEISEKSEIFDDQFSVERPDGSNFTLKIRSTKLEDSAMYFCASSPDRGLFEKLFFGSGTQLSVL.

The J gene is TRBJ2-4, the V gene TRBV6-6; perhaps TRBD1 as D (6 bases). Germline CDR1 reads MNHNY; CDR2 reads SVGAGI (reference sequence). The CDR3 has 13 amino acids. V lost 4 bases, J lost 5 bases, and 9 bases lay in between. CDR3 sequence (DNA): TGTGCCAGCAGTTCATCAGGGGAAAACATTCAGTACTTC. This translates into CASSSSGENIQYF.

The chain combines TRBV6-1 with TRBJ1-5, with D maybe TRBD1 (5 bases). Trimming shortened V by 6 bases and J by 3 bases, and 9 bases separated the two germline ends. CDR1 is MNHNS and CDR2 is SASEGT in the germline V gene. The CDR3 runs 13 residues. The CDR3 protein is CASRPTDNQPQHF. DNA for the CDR3: TGTGCCAGCAGGCCGACAGACAATCAGCCCCAGCATTTT.

The rearrangement uses TRBV27 and TRBJ1-6; 7 bases are a match to TRBD1. The V gene's germline CDR1 is MNHEY and CDR2 SMNVEV (reference sequence). The CDR3 has 14 residues. The V and J ends lost 7 bases and 6 bases, in that order; junction bases with no gene match: 6. CDR3 residues: CASTLGTANSPLHF. The DNA for the CDR3 is TGTGCCAGCACCCTGGGGACAGCTAATTCACCCCTCCACTTT.

V is TRBV19 and J is TRBJ2-2, with TRBD2 matching over 7 bases. CDR3 length: 14 amino acids. V lost 4 bases and J lost 1; bases outside the gene matches: 0. Germline CDR1 and CDR2: LNHDA and SQIVND (reference sequence). CDR3 DNA: TGTGCCAGTAGTAGCGGGGGGAACACCGGGGAGCTGTTTTTT. It specifies CASSSGGNTGELFF.

The chain uses TRBV14 and TRBJ2-2; D gene uncertain. This CDR3 region has 13 residues. The V gene's germline CDR1 is SGHDN and CDR2 FVKESK. V shed 7 bases and J shed 5 bases, with 11 bases lying between them. The CDR3 sequence is CASNAVGTGELFF. The CDR3 DNA reads as TGTGCCAGCAATGCCGTCGGGACCGGGGAGCTGTTTTTT.

The rearrangement links TRBV12-5 to TRBJ2-2; maybe TRBD1 (5 bases). Germline assignment: CDR1 LGHNT and CDR2 FRNRAP. V shed 1 base and J shed 7 bases, with 13 bases lying between them. The CDR3 extends over 15 amino acids. CDR3 protein: CASGLGAGPGGELFF. DNA of the CDR3: TGTGCTAGTGGTTTGGGTGCAGGGCCGGGCGGGGAGCTGTTTTTT.

The chain combines TRBV4-1 with TRBJ2-1, with 9 bases lining up with TRBD2. Trimming took 0 bases from V and 7 from J; bases not matched to a gene: 7. CDR1 and CDR2 (germline): MGHRA, YSYEKL. The CDR3 consists of 16 residues. CDR3 protein: CASSQEWLAGNNEQFF. The CDR3 DNA sequence: TGCGCCAGCAGCCAAGAATGGCTAGCGGGGAATAATGAGCAGTTCTTC.

This clone was detected only once. The chain joins TRBV2 to TRBJ2-1; TRBD2 aligns across 10 bases. The CDR3 is 19 amino acids. V lost 8 bases, J lost 0 bases, and 16 bases stayed unmatched. Germline CDR1 and CDR2: SNHLY and FYNNEI. As DNA, the CDR3 is TGTGCCAGCTCCTCGTCGGCTAGCGGGGGCGATAGCTCCTACAATGAGCAGTTCTTC. It is translated as CASSSSASGGDSSYNEQFF.

This clone was found a few times. V usage is TRBV6-1 and J usage is TRBJ1-5; the D is unclear. There are 9 residues in the CDR3. Per the germline V gene, CDR1 is MNHNS and CDR2 is SASEGT. Trimming stripped 8 bases from V and 9 bases from J, with 5 bases between. The CDR3 loop is CASGRPQHF. The DNA for the CDR3 is TGTGCCAGCGGCCGGCCCCAGCATTTT.

J is TRBJ2-2 and V is TRBV7-2; maybe TRBD1 (6 bases). The CDR3 covers 15 residues. Germline CDR1 is SGHTA and CDR2 is FQGNSA. Trimming took off 7 bases at V and 1 base at J, with 13 bases between the two ends. The CDR3 reads CASTDGTMNTGELFF. DNA for the CDR3: TGTGCCAGCACCGACGGGACAATGAACACCGGGGAGCTGTTTTTT.